The present T cell receptor (beta chain) was sequenced within a study of T cell responses to AZD1222 COVID-19 vaccine. Across the whole study: Timing groups of about 4 and about 12 weeks for second doses were pooled.

Sequencing used immunoSEQ multiplex PCR; TCRdb keeps in-frame clones, though not all of them. The sample has about 180,000 clones; 75% to 90% are singletons. As to this clone: Its antigen is unknown. An end of the junction does not agree with germline; a read error may underlie this.

The CDR3 loop spans 13 amino acids. Germline V lookup: CDR1 SSHAT, CDR2 FNYEAQ (reference sequence). Findings and caveats of the study: Among spike-specific TCRs, nearly half reportedly target unmutated variant regions. Spike-specific TCR breadth and depth were elevated following two AZD1222 doses.

This specimen was peripheral blood, taken on day 0 of AZD1222 vaccination. The chain uses TRBV7-7 and TRBJ2-1; perhaps TRBD1 as D (6 bases). The sequence was obtained from an adult in good health. The CDR3 region is CASSLTRGTEQFF. As DNA, the CDR3 is TGTGCTAGCAGCTTAACCAGGGGTACTGAGCAGTTCTTC.